The rows below give T cell receptor beta chains drawn from one sample of a study of shared clonotypes between healthy human individuals. Clones were read by immunoSEQ multiplex PCR, and TCRdb kept only the in-frame ones, dropping some. The data hold about 2 million clones, with about 95% observed a single time. The sample consisted of naive CD8+ T cells sorted from blood. The source is a man in his late teens or twenties in good health. Both conserved end residues are part of each CDR3. Each record gives: V gene, clone size, J gene, D gene, CDR3 protein, CDR3 DNA. A D gene is named only where the DNA matches it firmly. Not all rows give a size; the values are once, few, many and, for expanded clones, a class.

TRBV5-6	-	TRBJ2-1	-	CASSLAPSPDTLSYNEQFF	TGTGCCAGCAGCTTGGCCCCTTCCCCGGACACCTTATCCTACAATGAGCAGTTCTTC
TRBV7-8	-	TRBJ2-7	-	CASSLPHYEQYF	TGTGCCAGCAGCTTACCCCACTACGAGCAGTACTTC
TRBV4-3	-	TRBJ2-3	-	CASSQYERLGADTQYF	TGCGCCAGCAGCCAATACGAGCGACTAGGCGCAGATACGCAGTATTTT
TRBV9	-	TRBJ2-1	TRBD2	CTSSASGGNEQFF	TGTACCAGTTCGGCTAGCGGGGGGAATGAGCAGTTCTTC
TRBV4-3	-	TRBJ2-4	-	CASNKDLGRFCENIQYF	TGCGCCAGCAATAAAGATCTAGGAAGATTTTGCGAAAACATTCAGTACTTC
TRBV7-9	once	TRBJ2-7	-	CASSPGRSYEQYF	TGTGCCAGCAGCCCTGGACGGTCCTACGAGCAGTACTTC
TRBV7-9	-	TRBJ2-2	TRBD2	CASSRLAGSTGELFF	TGTGCCAGCAGCCGACTAGCGGGAAGCACCGGGGAGCTGTTTTTT
TRBV6-6	-	TRBJ2-2	-	CASSYPSGVNTGELFF	TGTGCCAGCAGTTACCCCTCAGGGGTTAACACCGGGGAGCTGTTTTTT
TRBV7-9	-	TRBJ2-1	-	CASSGTSSTEQFF	TGTGCCAGCAGCGGAACTAGCTCTACTGAGCAGTTCTTC
TRBV30	-	TRBJ1-6	-	CAWGGQLPPLHF	TGTGCCTGGGGTGGACAACTTCCACCCCTCCACTTT
TRBV5-1	few	TRBJ2-5	-	CASSLEDFQETQYF	TGCGCCAGCAGCTTGGAGGACTTCCAAGAGACCCAGTACTTC
TRBV11-2	-	TRBJ2-1	TRBD1	CASSLRGQRNEQFF	TGTGCCAGCAGCTTAAGGGGACAGAGGAATGAGCAGTTCTTC
TRBV5-1	-	TRBJ2-7	-	CASSLSGDYEQYF	TGCGCCAGCAGCCTGTCAGGGGATTACGAGCAGTACTTC
TRBV6-1	-	TRBJ2-3	TRBD1	CASSGWTGEGTDTQYF	TGTGCCAGCAGTGGATGGACAGGTGAAGGGACAGATACGCAGTATTTT
TRBV9	-	TRBJ2-7	TRBD1	CASSAAPGTGVHEQYF	TGTGCCAGCAGCGCTGCGCCTGGGACAGGGGTACACGAGCAGTACTTC
TRBV10-1	-	TRBJ2-7	-	CASSSGESDEQYF	TGCGCCAGCAGTTCAGGGGAAAGCGACGAGCAGTACTTC
TRBV11-2	-	TRBJ1-1	-	CASSLGANTEAFF	TGTGCCAGCAGCTTAGGAGCGAACACTGAAGCTTTCTTT
TRBV2	-	TRBJ2-7	TRBD1	CASSGTGGPYEQYF	TGTGCCAGCAGTGGGACAGGGGGACCCTACGAGCAGTACTTC
TRBV10-3	few	TRBJ2-7	-	CAISESIGPYEQYF	TGTGCCATCAGTGAGTCGATAGGCCCCTACGAGCAGTACTTC
TRBV5-6	-	TRBJ2-1	TRBD2	CASSLGLAEGRRDNEQFF	TGTGCCAGCAGCTTGGGGCTAGCGGAGGGTCGAAGGGACAATGAGCAGTTCTTC
TRBV5-1	-	TRBJ2-5	-	CASSLEVHFQETQYF	TGCGCCAGCAGCTTGGAGGTCCATTTCCAAGAGACCCAGTACTTC
TRBV11-2	-	TRBJ2-7	-	CASSRGPTYEQYF	TGTGCCAGCAGCCGGGGGCCTACTTACGAGCAGTACTTC
TRBV30	once	TRBJ1-1	-	CAWGAEEENTEAFF	TGTGCCTGGGGCGCGGAGGAGGAGAACACTGAAGCTTTCTTT
TRBV11-2	-	TRBJ1-2	-	CASRGGRVGYTF	TGTGCCAGCAGGGGGGGCAGGGTTGGCTACACCTTC
TRBV10-3	-	TRBJ2-3	TRBD2	CAIRDPSGRAYDTQYF	TGTGCCATCAGGGACCCTAGCGGGAGGGCCTACGATACGCAGTATTTT
TRBV5-4	-	TRBJ2-1	TRBD2	CASRSSGSSYNEQFF	TGTGCCAGCAGAAGTAGCGGGAGCTCCTACAATGAGCAGTTCTTC
TRBV29-1	-	TRBJ2-7	-	CSVDEGGGSYEQYF	TGCAGCGTTGATGAGGGCGGTGGCTCCTACGAGCAGTACTTC
TRBV4-1	-	TRBJ2-1	-	CASSQWARVENEQFF	TGCGCCAGCAGCCAATGGGCTAGGGTCGAGAATGAGCAGTTCTTC
TRBV4-1	-	TRBJ1-1	-	CASSQDFGVGTEAFF	TGCGCCAGCAGCCAAGATTTCGGGGTAGGCACTGAAGCTTTCTTT
TRBV6-5	-	TRBJ1-2	-	CASSFTAELGGEDAF	TGTGCCAGCAGCTTTACGGCTGAATTAGGTGGTGAAGATGCCTTC
TRBV6-1	-	TRBJ1-1	-	CASRVRGRDTEAFF	TGTGCCAGCAGGGTACGGGGGCGGGACACTGAAGCTTTCTTT
TRBV10-3	-	TRBJ2-2	-	CAIGGTEIEELFF	TGTGCCATCGGGGGGACAGAAATCGAGGAGCTGTTTTTT
TRBV7-9	-	TRBJ2-1	-	CASSLASGVYNEQFF	TGTGCCAGCAGCTTAGCCTCAGGGGTCTACAATGAGCAGTTCTTC
TRBV25-1	-	TRBJ2-5	-	CASSWQNQETQYF	TGTGCCAGCAGTTGGCAAAACCAAGAGACCCAGTACTTC
TRBV27	once	TRBJ1-4	-	CASSPQYGLGEKLFF	TGTGCCAGCAGTCCACAATACGGGCTTGGTGAAAAACTGTTTTTT
TRBV4-1	-	TRBJ1-2	-	CASSQDSEGLDYGYTF	TGCGCCAGCAGCCAAGATTCAGAGGGGTTAGACTATGGCTACACCTTC
TRBV6-5	-	TRBJ1-2	TRBD1	CASRITGTAYGYTF	TGTGCCAGCAGGATAACCGGGACAGCCTATGGCTACACCTTC
TRBV4-1	-	TRBJ1-1	-	CASSPETVEVTEAFF	TGCGCCAGCAGCCCCGAGACAGTCGAGGTCACTGAAGCTTTCTTT
TRBV7-9	few	TRBJ2-2	-	CASSLYTGELFF	TGTGCCAGCAGCTTGTACACCGGGGAGCTGTTTTTT
TRBV5-1	-	TRBJ2-7	TRBD1	CASSAPGQGIYEQYF	TGCGCCAGCAGCGCACCGGGACAGGGTATTTACGAGCAGTACTTC
TRBV13	-	TRBJ2-1	TRBD2	CASSSGTSGHNEQFF	TGTGCCAGCAGCTCGGGGACTAGCGGGCACAATGAGCAGTTCTTC
TRBV10-2	-	TRBJ1-1	TRBD1	CASSLDRGRTEAFF	TGCGCCAGCAGTCTTGACAGGGGGCGGACTGAAGCTTTCTTT
TRBV7-8	-	TRBJ1-5	-	CASSLGIDGSVSNQPQHF	TGTGCCAGCAGCTTAGGGATCGACGGCTCCGTTAGCAATCAGCCCCAGCATTTT
TRBV10-2	-	TRBJ2-3	-	CASSDSMAPGPADTQYF	TGCGCCAGCAGTGATTCGATGGCGCCAGGCCCCGCAGATACGCAGTATTTT
TRBV6-5	-	TRBJ2-1	TRBD1	CASSYRDRGHEQFF	TGTGCCAGCAGTTATCGGGACAGGGGGCATGAGCAGTTCTTC
TRBV10-3	-	TRBJ1-5	-	CAISERAGDQPQHF	TGTGCCATCAGTGAGAGAGCAGGGGATCAGCCCCAGCATTTT
TRBV2	-	TRBJ2-3	-	CASSFRVPDTQYF	TGTGCCAGCAGCTTCAGGGTACCAGATACGCAGTATTTT
TRBV27	-	TRBJ2-3	-	CASSPTSTTSRYF	TGTGCCAGCAGTCCTACTTCCACTACCTCGCGGTATTTT
TRBV20-1	-	TRBJ1-2	-	CSAIDPGGYTF	TGCAGTGCTATCGATCCAGGAGGCTACACCTTC
TRBV29-1	-	TRBJ1-1	-	CSFIEPKGEPMNTEAFF	TGCAGCTTCATCGAACCCAAGGGGGAACCAATGAACACTGAAGCTTTCTTT
TRBV7-6	-	TRBJ2-7	TRBD2	CASSPSYTSGYEQYF	TGTGCCAGCAGCCCGTCCTACACTAGCGGCTACGAGCAGTACTTC
TRBV19	-	TRBJ2-7	TRBD2	CASSWEAGAYEQYF	TGTGCCAGTAGTTGGGAGGCGGGAGCCTACGAGCAGTACTTC
TRBV4-1	-	TRBJ2-1	-	CASSQVGGRNEQFF	TGCGCCAGCAGCCAAGTGGGTGGGCGCAATGAGCAGTTCTTC
TRBV7-9	-	TRBJ1-5	-	CASSRGDQPQHF	TGTGCCAGCAGCCGGGGAGATCAGCCCCAGCATTTT
TRBV7-9	-	TRBJ1-4	-	CASSSGSSGEKLFF	TGTGCCAGCAGCTCGGGATCCAGCGGGGAAAAACTGTTTTTT
TRBV29-1	-	TRBJ1-1	-	CSVGMGTEAFF	TGCAGCGTGGGGATGGGCACTGAAGCTTTCTTT